This entry concerns a single T cell receptor beta chain. Antigen specificity is unknown. This record comes from a study of post-analysis software for immune sequencing data. Study background: Disease courses included relapsing-remitting, secondary progressive and progressive-relapsing multiple sclerosis. Points from the study as a whole: Higher frequency in patients than in controls was seen for 5 or 6 TRBV segments, with TRBV5-6, TRBV5-1 and TRBV20-1 among them.

TCR beta cDNA libraries included unique molecular identifiers. MiXCR was run by TCRdb on the PCR reads, yielding one entry per CDR3 protein. The sample yields around 250,000 distinct CDR3 sequences, 36% seen once. Germline values: CDR1 DFQATT, CDR2 SNEGSKA (reference sequence). The CDR3 is 16 residues long. The clonotype originates from a girl aged 10 to 17 with multiple sclerosis. The gene calls are TRBV20-1 and TRBJ2-1, with D perhaps TRBD2 (7 bases). The DNA end is more similar to TRBJ2-7, so the J call may be wrong. Sequenced sample: blood. The chain's CDR3 is CSARAPAGAAYNEQYF. Here the CDR3 DNA reads TGCAGTGCTAGAGCTCCCGCGGGGGCTGCCTACAATGAGCAGTACTTC.